Following are 5 T cell receptor beta chains from one sample sequenced in a study of cytomegalovirus exposure and HLA in healthy donors. Amplification used 60 Vbeta primers and 13 Jbeta primers. TCRdb's copy holds only in-frame clones and misses some; the assay was immunoSEQ multiplex PCR. Of more than 200,000 clones listed, around 80% are singletons. The source material was PBMCs. Every receptor here comes from a girl aged 2-15 years in good health and CMV-seronegative.

The chain joins TRBV5-1 to TRBJ2-3; a weak D match, TRBD1 (5 bases). CDR3 length equals 14 residues. CDR1 SGHRS and CDR2 YFSETQ come from the germline V gene. The V and J ends lost 0 bases and 5 bases respectively, with 10 bases between them. Here the CDR3 DNA reads TGCGCCAGCAGCTTGGAGGGGTTGGGAGATACGCAGTATTTT. The encoded protein is CASSLEGLGDTQYF. The full variable domain, its missing parts supplied by reference TRBV5-1 and TRBJ2-3, is KAGVTQTPRYLIKTRGQQVTLSCSPISGHRSVSWYQQTPGQGLQFLFEYFSETQRNKGNFPGRFSGRQFSNSRSEMNVSTLELGDSALYLCASSLEGLGDTQYFGPGTRLTVL.

The CDR3, as DNA: TGTGCCAGCGTATCCGGGACTCTATCTCCGTACTTC. Its translation: CASVSGTLSPYF. The V and J genes are TRBV6-1 and TRBJ2-7; possibly TRBD2 for D (6 bases). Deletions cut 8 bases from V and 12 bases from J, with 20 bases between. This CDR3 contains 12 residues. The germline CDR1 and CDR2 sequences are MNHNS and SASEGT.

This chain uses TRBV5-5 with TRBJ1-1, with a weak D call TRBD1 (6 bases). In germline, CDR1 is SGHKS, CDR2 YYEKEE (reference sequence). The CDR3 runs to 13 residues. Trimming took 1 base from V and 3 from J, leaving 7 bases between them. CDR3 bases: TGTGCCAGCAGCTTGACAGGGCACACTGAAGCTTTCTTT. It translates to CASSLTGHTEAFF.

This clone occurred once. This rearrangement joins TRBV4-2 to TRBJ2-1; 9 bases are shared with TRBD1. The CDR3 is 18 amino acids. Germline lookup yields CDR1 LGHNA and CDR2 YNFKEQ. J lost 9 bases, V lost 3 bases, and 18 bases had no gene match. CDR3 region: CASSHHKGAGTGISEQFF. The CDR3 region has the DNA TGTGCCAGCAGCCACCACAAGGGGGCCGGGACAGGGATCAGTGAGCAGTTCTTC.

The J gene is TRBJ1-6, the V gene TRBV5-1; tentative D call: TRBD1 (6 bases). CDR3 size: 15 residues. The germline CDR1 and CDR2 sequences are SGHRS and YFSETQ. The V end lost 1 base, the J end lost 8 bases, and 13 bases lay between the germline ends. The CDR3: CASSLSGGQDSPLHF. The CDR3, as DNA: TGCGCCAGCAGCTTGTCGGGGGGCCAAGATTCACCCCTCCACTTT.